Here is one TCR beta chain with its context. Its antigen is as yet unknown. This sample was taken from a study of OX40 agonist ivuxolimab in advanced cancers. The study's findings and limits: Among patients with partial responses at 0.1-3.0 mg/kg, clonal expansion was among the lowest.

The CDR3 sequence is 15 residues long. Trimming took off 2 bases at V and 2 bases at J, with 10 bases between the two ends. From germline, CDR1 is SGHAT and CDR2 FQNNGV. TCRdb keeps only in-frame clones here, not all; method: immunoSEQ multiplex PCR. Here the sample spans 75,000 to 100,000 clones, about 91% being singletons. The V call is TRBV11-2, the J call TRBJ1-5, with a weak D call TRBD1 (5 bases). Sample: CD4+ or CD8+ T cells sorted from blood, taken in a trial of the OX40 agonist ivuxolimab. The sequence derives from an adult with an advanced solid tumor such as melanoma, head and neck, liver or kidney cancer. The CDR3, as DNA: TGTGCCAGCAGCTTATCAGGCAGGGGCAATCAGCCCCAGCATTTT. Encoded protein: CASSLSGRGNQPQHF.